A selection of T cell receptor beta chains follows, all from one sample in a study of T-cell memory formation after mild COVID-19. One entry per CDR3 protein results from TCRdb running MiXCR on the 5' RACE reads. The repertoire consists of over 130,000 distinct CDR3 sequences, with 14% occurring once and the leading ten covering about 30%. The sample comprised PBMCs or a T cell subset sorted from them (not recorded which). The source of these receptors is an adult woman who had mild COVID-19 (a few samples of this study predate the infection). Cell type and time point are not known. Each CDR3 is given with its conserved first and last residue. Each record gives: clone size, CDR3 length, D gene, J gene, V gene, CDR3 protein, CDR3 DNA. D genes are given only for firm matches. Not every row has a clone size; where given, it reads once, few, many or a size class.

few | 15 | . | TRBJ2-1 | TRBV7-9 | CASSLGISSPFEQFF | TGTGCCAGCAGCTTAGGTATTTCGAGCCCTTTTGAGCAGTTCTTC
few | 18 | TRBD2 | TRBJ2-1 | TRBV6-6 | CASSYAGLAGGRGNEQFF | TGTGCCAGCAGTTACGCGGGACTAGCGGGAGGAAGGGGCAATGAGCAGTTCTTC
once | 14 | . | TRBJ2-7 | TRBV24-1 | CATSDLRRSNEQYF | TGTGCCACCAGTGATTTGAGGCGCTCTAACGAGCAGTACTTC
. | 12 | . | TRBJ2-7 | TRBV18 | CASSPVDYEQYF | TGTGCCAGCTCCCCTGTGGACTACGAGCAGTACTTC
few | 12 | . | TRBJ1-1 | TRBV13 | CASSRGTLEAFF | TGTGCCAGCAGCCGGGGAACGCTTGAAGCTTTCTTT
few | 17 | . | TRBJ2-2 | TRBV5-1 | CASSPEFRTVSTGELFF | TGCGCCAGCAGCCCGGAGTTTCGGACAGTCAGCACCGGGGAGCTGTTTTTT
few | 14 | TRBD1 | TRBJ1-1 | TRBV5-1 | CASSSGQGAAEAFF | TGCGCCAGCAGCTCTGGACAGGGGGCTGCTGAAGCTTTCTTT
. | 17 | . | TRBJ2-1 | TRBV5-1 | CASSLAQGDQYSNEQFF | TGCGCCAGCAGCTTGGCCCAGGGTGATCAGTACAGCAATGAGCAGTTCTTC
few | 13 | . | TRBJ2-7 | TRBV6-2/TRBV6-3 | CASSQGGVSEQYF | TGTGCCAGCAGTCAGGGGGGAGTCTCCGAGCAGTACTTC
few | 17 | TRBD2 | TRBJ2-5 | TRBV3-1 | CASSPATASGMRETQYF | TGTGCCAGCAGCCCCGCGACGGCTAGCGGGATGCGAGAGACCCAGTACTTC
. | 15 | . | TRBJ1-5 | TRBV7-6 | CASSLAVGSGQPQHF | TGTGCCAGCAGCTTAGCCGTGGGCTCGGGTCAGCCCCAGCATTTT
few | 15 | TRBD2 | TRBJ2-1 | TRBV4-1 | CASQALAGAYNEQFF | TGCGCCAGCCAAGCCCTAGCGGGGGCTTACAATGAGCAGTTCTTC
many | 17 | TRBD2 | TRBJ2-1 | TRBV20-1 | CSAREASGRSIYNEQFF | TGCAGTGCTAGAGAGGCTAGCGGACGCTCAATATACAATGAGCAGTTCTTC
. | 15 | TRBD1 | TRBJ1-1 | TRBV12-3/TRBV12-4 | CASSTTGTGGTEAFF | TGTGCCAGCAGTACAACCGGGACAGGCGGGACTGAAGCTTTCTTT
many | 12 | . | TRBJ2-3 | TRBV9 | CASSVSGDTQYF | TGTGCCAGCAGCGTAAGTGGTGATACGCAGTATTTT
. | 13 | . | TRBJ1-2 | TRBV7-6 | CASSSGEDYGYTF | TGTGCCAGCAGCTCCGGGGAGGACTATGGCTACACCTTC
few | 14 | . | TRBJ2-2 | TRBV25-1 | CASSPGDNTGELFF | TGTGCCAGCAGTCCCGGGGATAACACCGGGGAGCTGTTTTTT
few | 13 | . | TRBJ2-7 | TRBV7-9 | CASSPAGSYEQYF | TGTGCCAGCAGCCCAGCAGGCAGCTACGAGCAGTACTTC
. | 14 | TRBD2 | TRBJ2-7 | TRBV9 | CASSPRTSDYEQYF | TGTGCCAGCAGCCCCAGGACTAGCGACTACGAGCAGTACTTC
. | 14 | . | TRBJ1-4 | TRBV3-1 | CASSNDTKREKLFF | TGTGCCAGCAGCAATGACACAAAGCGCGAAAAACTGTTTTTT
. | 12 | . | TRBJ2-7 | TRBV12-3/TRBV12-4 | CASSPARSEQYF | TGTGCCAGCAGTCCTGCACGGAGCGAGCAGTACTTC
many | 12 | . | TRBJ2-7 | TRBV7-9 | CASSLEGDEQYF | TGTGCCAGCAGTTTAGAGGGGGACGAGCAGTACTTC
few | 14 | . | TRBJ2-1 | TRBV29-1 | CSVTGDSSYNEQFF | TGCAGCGTGACGGGGGACAGCTCCTACAATGAGCAGTTCTTC
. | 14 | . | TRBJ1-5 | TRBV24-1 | CATSEWGSNQPQHF | TGTGCCACCAGTGAGTGGGGTAGCAATCAGCCCCAGCATTTT
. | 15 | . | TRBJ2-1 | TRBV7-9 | CASSLGWGDYNEQFF | TGTGCCAGCAGCTTAGGGTGGGGGGACTACAATGAGCAGTTCTTC
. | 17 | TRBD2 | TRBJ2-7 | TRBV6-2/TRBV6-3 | CASSLIAGGASSYEQYF | TGTGCCAGCAGTTTGATTGCGGGAGGGGCGAGCTCCTACGAGCAGTACTTC
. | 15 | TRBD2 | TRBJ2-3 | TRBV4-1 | CASSQGRGGVDTQYF | TGCGCCAGCAGCCAAGGGCGCGGGGGTGTAGATACGCAGTATTTT
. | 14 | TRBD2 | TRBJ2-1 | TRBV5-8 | CASDLGEGPNEQFF | TGTGCCAGCGACTTAGGGGAGGGCCCCAATGAGCAGTTCTTC
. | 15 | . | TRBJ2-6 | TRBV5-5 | CASSLGQSGANVLTF | TGTGCCAGCAGCTTAGGCCAGTCTGGGGCCAACGTCCTGACTTTC
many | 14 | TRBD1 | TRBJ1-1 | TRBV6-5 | CASSYRQLTGEAFF | TGTGCCAGCAGTTACCGACAGCTGACAGGGGAAGCTTTCTTT
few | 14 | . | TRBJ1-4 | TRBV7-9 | CASSRPATNEKLFF | TGTGCCAGCAGCCGACCGGCAACTAATGAAAAACTGTTTTTT
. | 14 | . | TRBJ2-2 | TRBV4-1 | CASSHSLGNGELFF | TGCGCCAGCAGCCACTCGCTAGGCAATGGGGAGCTGTTTTTT
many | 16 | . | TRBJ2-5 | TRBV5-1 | CASSGERGRLQETQYF | TGCGCCAGCAGCGGGGAACGGGGTAGGCTTCAAGAGACCCAGTACTTC
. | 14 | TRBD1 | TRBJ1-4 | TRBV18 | CASSPGQLNEKLFF | TGTGCCAGCTCACCGGGACAGCTTAATGAAAAACTGTTTTTT
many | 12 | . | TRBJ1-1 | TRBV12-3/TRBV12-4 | CASSLGDTEAFF | TGTGCCAGCAGCTTAGGGGACACTGAAGCTTTCTTT
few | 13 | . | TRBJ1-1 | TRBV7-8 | CASSSTGNSEAFF | TGTGCCAGCAGCTCAACAGGGAACTCCGAAGCTTTCTTT
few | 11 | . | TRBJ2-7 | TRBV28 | CASRLSYEQYF | TGTGCCAGCAGACTCTCTTACGAGCAGTACTTC
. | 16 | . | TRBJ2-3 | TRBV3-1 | CASSPPWGDWTDTQYF | TGTGCCAGCAGCCCGCCTTGGGGGGATTGGACAGATACGCAGTATTTT
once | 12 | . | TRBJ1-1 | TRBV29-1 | CSSGSRGTEAFF | TGCAGCTCCGGGTCCAGAGGGACTGAAGCTTTCTTT
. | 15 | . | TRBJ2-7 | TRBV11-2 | CASSWASGYSYEQYF | TGTGCCAGCAGCTGGGCTAGTGGTTACTCCTACGAGCAGTACTTC
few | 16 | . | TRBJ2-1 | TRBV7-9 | CASSSNRVRSYNEQFF | TGTGCCAGCAGCTCAAACAGGGTACGCTCCTACAATGAGCAGTTCTTC
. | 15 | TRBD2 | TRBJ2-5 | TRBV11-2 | CASSYGTSGQETQYF | TGTGCCAGCAGCTACGGGACTAGCGGGCAAGAGACCCAGTACTTC
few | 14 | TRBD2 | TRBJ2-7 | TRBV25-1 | CASTLSGRDYEQYF | TGTGCCAGCACCCTTAGCGGGAGGGATTACGAGCAGTACTTC
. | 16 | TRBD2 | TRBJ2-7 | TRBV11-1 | CASSLGGLAGDYEQYF | TGTGCCAGCAGCTTAGGGGGACTAGCGGGCGACTACGAGCAGTACTTC
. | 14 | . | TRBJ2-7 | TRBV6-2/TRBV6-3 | CASSMSVNSYEQYF | TGTGCCAGCAGTATGTCGGTAAACTCCTACGAGCAGTACTTC
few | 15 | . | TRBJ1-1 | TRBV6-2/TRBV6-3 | CASSLRDQGSTEAFF | TGTGCCAGCAGCTTACGGGATCAGGGGTCCACTGAAGCTTTCTTT
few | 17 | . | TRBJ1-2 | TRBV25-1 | CASSELAVEGPCYGYTF | TGTGCCAGCAGTGAACTGGCTGTGGAGGGCCCCTGCTATGGCTACACCTTC
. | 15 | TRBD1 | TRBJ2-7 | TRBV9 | CASSSRDRGYYEQYF | TGTGCCAGCAGCTCCCGGGACAGGGGATACTACGAGCAGTACTTC
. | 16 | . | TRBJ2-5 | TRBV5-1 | CASSWDEGGFEETQYF | TGCGCCAGCAGCTGGGATGAGGGAGGATTTGAAGAGACCCAGTACTTC
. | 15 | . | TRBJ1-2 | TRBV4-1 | CASSLGPTGSYGYTF | TGCGCCAGCAGCCTGGGGCCTACTGGCTCCTATGGCTACACCTTC
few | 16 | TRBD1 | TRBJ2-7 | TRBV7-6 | CASSEPTGTALYEQYF | TGTGCCAGCAGCGAGCCGACCGGGACAGCCCTCTACGAGCAGTACTTC
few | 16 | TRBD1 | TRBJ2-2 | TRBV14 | CASSLAGTGIDGELFF | TGTGCCAGCAGCCTCGCCGGGACAGGGATTGACGGGGAGCTGTTTTTT
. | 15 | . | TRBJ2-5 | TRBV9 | CASSPFPGGQETQYF | TGTGCCAGCAGCCCCTTTCCGGGCGGACAAGAGACCCAGTACTTC
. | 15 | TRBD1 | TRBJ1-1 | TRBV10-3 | CAISRPQGARTEAFF | TGTGCCATCTCACGACCCCAGGGGGCGCGTACTGAAGCTTTCTTT